This entry is about one T cell receptor beta chain. The antigen remains undetermined. CD8+CD57+ cell expansion, shown by flow cytometry, had occurred in the patients selected for sequencing. Acquired aplastic anemia of severe grade affected all patients. The CDR3 loop spans 13 amino acids. Germline-derived CDR1 and CDR2 are DFQATT and SNEGSKA (reference sequence). Trimming left V 6 bases short and J 5 bases short, with 13 bases between. Investigators profiled TCR beta VDJ and CDR3 from genomic DNA template. TCRdb analysed the reads with MiXCR anew, one entry per CDR3 protein. The sample consists of some 160,000 distinct CDR3 sequences, around half of them appearing once. These data are taken from a study of CD8+CD57+ T cells in acquired aplastic anemia. Study-wide results and limits: Patients and healthy controls showed no significant CD8+ Simpson's diversity difference.

The TCR was taken from a human donor with aplastic anemia. The rearrangement links TRBV20-1 to TRBJ1-4, with D unclear. Sequenced material: sorted CD4+, CD8+, or CD8+CD57+ T cells (not recorded which) from PBMCs. The CDR3 nucleotides read TGCAGTGCCACCCGAACGACGAATGAAAAACTGTTTTTT. Residues: CSATRTTNEKLFF.